The 19 T cell receptor beta chains given below trace back to one sample, sequenced in a study of CD8+ T cells in alopecia areata. RNA extraction was followed by reverse transcription into cDNA, which acted as the sequencing template. Profiled with immunoSEQ multiplex PCR; TCRdb holds only in-frame clones, not every one. The sample yields roughly 100,000 clones, 55% seen once. Material for sequencing was CD4+ T cells sorted from blood. These receptors came from a human donor in good health.

This clone was observed a few times. The chain uses TRBV5-1 and TRBJ2-6; D uncertain. The V gene lost 0 bases and the J gene lost 2 bases, with 6 bases spanning the gap. CDR1 and CDR2 (germline): SGHRS, YFSETQ. This CDR3 spans 15 amino acids. The CDR3 bases are TGCGCCAGCAGCTTGGGGGTTACTGGGGCCAACGTCCTGACTTTC. It specifies CASSLGVTGANVLTF.

In its sample, this clone was seen a few times. The chain is built from TRBV27 and TRBJ2-5; 7 bases agree with TRBD1. CDR3 length: 14 amino acids. Germline lookup yields CDR1 MNHEY and CDR2 SMNVEV (reference sequence). V gave up 5 bases and J gave up 3 bases; unmatched junction bases: 6. CDR3 residues: CASSRGQLKETQYF. The CDR3 coding sequence is TGTGCCAGCAGTAGGGGACAGTTAAAAGAGACCCAGTACTTC.

This clone was seen a few times. The rearrangement uses TRBV2 and TRBJ2-5; TRBD2 might be the D (6 bases). Germline CDR1 and CDR2: SNHLY and FYNNEI. The V end was cut by 4 bases, the J end by 7 bases, with 19 bases between. The CDR3 is 15 amino acids. CDR3 protein: CASSVPRGSKGTQYF. In DNA, the CDR3 is TGTGCCAGCAGTGTTCCGCGGGGATCAAAGGGGACCCAGTACTTC.

The J gene is TRBJ1-2, the V gene TRBV28; D is perhaps TRBD1 (6 bases). CDR1 and CDR2 from the germline V gene are MDHEN and SYDVKM. The CDR3 totals 13 residues. The V and J ends lost 5 bases and 5 bases respectively, with 12 bases between them. The CDR3 DNA reads TGTGCCAGCAGTACCACACAGGGATATGGCTACACCTTC. This sequence encodes CASSTTQGYGYTF.

This clone was observed a handful of times. V usage is TRBV7-9 and J usage is TRBJ2-7; maybe TRBD2 (5 bases). V was cut by 11 bases and J by 2 bases, with 25 bases left in between. The germline V gene encodes CDR1 SEHNR and CDR2 FQNEAQ (reference sequence). The CDR3 spans 16 residues. Here the CDR3 reads CAARTSLAFPPYEQYF. CDR3 sequence (DNA): TGTGCCGCACGGACCTCTCTAGCCTTCCCCCCCTACGAGCAGTACTTC.

The sample holds a few counts of this clone. This sample includes further DNA sequences coding for the same CDR3. The V and J genes are TRBV28 and TRBJ1-2, with D perhaps TRBD1 (6 bases). The germline V gene has CDR1 MDHEN and CDR2 SYDVKM. The V end was cut by 5 bases, the J end by 0 bases, with 13 bases between. This CDR3 has 15 residues. The CDR3 spells CASSLPGHPNYGYTF. CDR3 nucleotide sequence: TGTGCCAGCAGTCTACCGGGACACCCTAACTATGGCTACACCTTC.

This clone appeared a few times. The chain joins TRBV6-6 to TRBJ2-4; D is undetermined. This CDR3 has 11 residues. Per the germline V gene, CDR1 is MNHNY and CDR2 is SVGAGI (reference sequence). Between the trimmed V and J ends, which lost 5 bases and 12 bases, there was a span of 11 bases. The CDR3 DNA is TGTGCCAGCAGTCTCGATAGTACTCAGTACTTC. Translating gives CASSLDSTQYF.

The chain has TRBV4-1 and TRBJ1-6; D uncertain. Deletions cut 1 base from V and 3 bases from J, with 7 bases between. Germline loops: CDR1 MGHRA, CDR2 YSYEKL. The length of the CDR3 is 15 residues. The CDR3 DNA is TGCGCCAGCAGCCAAGGCCGGGTCTATAATTCACCCCTCCACTTT. Protein product: CASSQGRVYNSPLHF.

About this clone: One end of the junction varies from germline; a read error may be responsible. This chain uses TRBV29-1 with TRBJ2-2; D is uncertain. Germline CDR1 SQVTM, CDR2 ANQGSEA. This CDR3 region has 12 residues. In nucleotides, the CDR3 is TGCAGCGTAGAAGGGCTCACCGGGGAGCTGTTTTTT. Its translation: CSVEGLTGELFF.

This clone was seen only a few times. The chain uses TRBV4-1 and TRBJ2-1; unclear D gene. This CDR3 contains 12 residues. V gave up 5 bases and J gave up 13 bases, with 15 bases separating them. The germline gives CDR1 MGHRA, CDR2 YSYEKL. The CDR3 protein is CASSSDGSKQFF. Here the CDR3 DNA reads TGCGCCAGCAGCTCGGACGGATCGAAACAGTTCTTC.

This chain connects TRBV20-1 to TRBJ2-1; D gene ambiguous. The CDR3 runs to 11 residues. Trimming cost V 3 bases and J 6 bases, with 6 bases left between them. Germline CDR1 is DFQATT and CDR2 is SNEGSKA (reference sequence). The CDR3 sequence: CSASLLNEQFF. The CDR3 nucleotides read TGCAGTGCTAGTCTTCTCAATGAGCAGTTCTTC.

J is TRBJ1-1 and V is TRBV7-2, with a possible D match to TRBD1 (5 bases). Trimming pared 5 bases from V and 4 bases from J, leaving 14 bases between. The CDR3 loop spans 14 amino acids. CDR1 SGHTA and CDR2 FQGNSA come from the germline V gene. The CDR3 sequence is CASSEQWRGTEAFF. Written as DNA, the CDR3 is TGTGCCAGCAGCGAACAATGGAGGGGCACTGAAGCTTTCTTT.

This clone was counted ten times or more. This chain links TRBV18 with TRBJ2-1; 12 nucleotides line up with TRBD2. This CDR3 is 17 amino acids long. V lost 0 bases, J lost 1 base, and 1 base stayed unmatched. CDR1 is KGHSH and CDR2 is LQKENI in the germline V gene. DNA for the CDR3: TGTGCCAGCTCACCACCCCTAGCGGGGGGGTCCTACAATGAGCAGTTCTTC. The encoded protein is CASSPPLAGGSYNEQFF.

The genes are TRBV6-5 and TRBJ2-7; 7 bases are shared with TRBD1. V lost 8 bases to trimming and J lost 3 bases; unmatched junction nucleotides: 10. The CDR3 contains 14 residues. Germline CDR1 is MNHEY and CDR2 is SVGAGI. CDR3 protein: CASWTGSKRYEQYF. The CDR3 bases are TGTGCCAGCTGGACAGGCTCTAAACGCTACGAGCAGTACTTC.

The chain recombines TRBV6-5 with TRBJ1-1; TRBD1 matches at 7 bases. CDR3 length: 12 amino acids. Germline V gene sequence: CDR1 MNHEY, CDR2 SVGAGI. V shed 5 bases and J 8 bases; nucleotides not matched to a gene: 5. The chain's CDR3 is CASSIQGTEAFF. DNA of the CDR3: TGTGCCAGCAGTATACAGGGGACCGAAGCTTTCTTT.

This clone occurred once. The chain has TRBV30 and TRBJ2-3, with 9 bases identical to TRBD2. The germline CDR1 and CDR2 sequences are GTSNPN and SVGIG (reference sequence). V gave up 4 bases and J gave up 0 bases; unmatched junction bases: 2. This CDR3 has 14 residues. CDR3 loop: CAWTRGGSTDTQYF. CDR3 in DNA: TGTGCCTGGACGCGGGGGGGAAGCACAGATACGCAGTATTTT.

This clone was recorded many times. The chain links TRBV28 to TRBJ2-2; perhaps TRBD2 as D (5 bases). The germline CDR1 and CDR2 sequences are MDHEN and SYDVKM. V dropped 7 bases and J dropped 4 bases, with 16 bases sitting between them. This CDR3 region has 15 residues. In DNA, the CDR3 is TGTGCCAGCACCCTTGGAGGAGTGGGCACCGGGGAGCTGTTTTTT. Protein sequence: CASTLGGVGTGELFF.

This clone has more than one count but fewer than ten. This chain connects TRBV29-1 to TRBJ1-5; 9 nucleotides agree with TRBD1. V shed 6 bases and J 4 bases; nucleotides not matched to a gene: 7. The CDR3 totals 14 residues. Germline loops: CDR1 SQVTM, CDR2 ANQGSEA. CDR3 residues: CSVKNRGRNQPQHF. Written as DNA, the CDR3 is TGCAGCGTGAAGAACAGGGGGCGAAATCAGCCCCAGCATTTT. The full variable domain, in which reference TRBV29-1 and TRBJ1-5 provide the parts outside the CDR3, is SAVISQKPSRDICQRGTSLTIQCQVDSQVTMMFWYRQQPGQSLTLIATANQGSEATYESGFVIDKFPISRPNLTFSTLTVSNMSPEDSSIYLCSVKNRGRNQPQHFGDGTRLSIL.

This clone was counted only a few times. V gene TRBV5-1 combines with J gene TRBJ1-5, with D possibly being TRBD1 (6 bases). Trimming cost V 3 bases and J 5 bases, with 12 bases left between them. The germline V gene has CDR1 SGHRS and CDR2 YFSETQ. The CDR3 is 14 amino acids. CDR3 coding DNA: TGCGCCAGCAGCTGGGGGGGCTTGGATCAGCCCCAGCATTTT. Translating gives CASSWGGLDQPQHF. The full variable domain, with the rest looked up from reference TRBV5-1 and TRBJ1-5, is KAGVTQTPRYLIKTRGQQVTLSCSPISGHRSVSWYQQTPGQGLQFLFEYFSETQRNKGNFPGRFSGRQFSNSRSEMNVSTLELGDSALYLCASSWGGLDQPQHFGDGTRLSIL.